This T cell receptor (beta chain) came from a study of CD8 T cells in ankylosing spondylitis. For TCR beta, libraries came from quantitative 5'-RACE with molecular barcodes. TCRdb re-derived calls from the 5' RACE reads in MiXCR, one entry per CDR3 protein. The table lists around 280,000 distinct CDR3 sequences, about 19% of them singletons. This clonotype occurred many times. Its antigen is not known. Study conclusions and caveats: As for the disease-linked clones, they showed a CD8+ phenotype and occurred at relatively low frequencies in peripheral blood.

This CDR3 is 10 amino acids long. V gave up 11 bases and J gave up 11 bases, with 15 bases separating them. Per germline, CDR1 ENHRY and CDR2 SYGVKD. The sequence derives from a male donor with ankylosing spondylitis or in good health (not recorded which). This chain links TRBV10-3 with TRBJ1-1; the D gene is possibly TRBD1 (6 bases). The sample was blood, either unsorted or a sorted T cell fraction (not recorded which). The chain's CDR3 is CAVGTGAAFF. The DNA of the CDR3 is TGTGCCGTCGGAACGGGGGCGGCTTTCTTT.